The 8 T cell receptor beta chains below come from one sample, sequenced in a study of CD8 T cells in Susac syndrome. Random hexamers were used to reverse transcribe about 0.45 to 1 ug of RNA. TCRdb analysed the immunoSEQ multiplex PCR reads with MiXCR anew, one entry per CDR3 protein. Seen here are a few hundred thousand distinct CDR3 sequences, 70% to 90% observed once, and the top ten hold approximately 0.2%. The sequencing sample was made of CD8+ T cells from PBMCs. Receptors were obtained from a human donor with multiple sclerosis.

The CDR3 region has the DNA TGTGCCTCAGACGAGCAGTACTTC. Encoded protein: CASDEQYF. The gene calls are TRBV30 and TRBJ2-7; D unresolved. With 7 bases removed from V and 5 bases from J, the gap between germline ends came to 3 bases. This CDR3 contains 8 residues. Per germline, CDR1 GTSNPN and CDR2 SVGIG (reference sequence).

CDR3: CASSLAGGHEQYF. CDR3 coding DNA: TGTGCCAGCAGCCTAGCAGGGGGCCACGAGCAGTACTTC. The chain couples TRBV14 to TRBJ2-7; 8 nucleotides match TRBD1. Germline CDR1 is SGHDN and CDR2 is FVKESK. CDR3 length: 13 residues. Germline trimming cut 4 bases from V and 5 bases from J; bases unmatched to any gene: 4.

The J gene is TRBJ2-7, the V gene TRBV7-6, with 9 bases identical to TRBD2. This CDR3 region has 15 residues. In germline, CDR1 is SGHVS, CDR2 FNYEAQ. With 1 base clipped from V and 6 bases from J, the junction kept 7 bases outside the gene matches. CDR3 coding DNA: TGTGCCAGCAGCTTAGGACTAGCGGCCCCTGGCGAGCAGTACTTC. Translating gives CASSLGLAAPGEQYF.

This chain uses TRBV7-9 with TRBJ2-1; TRBD2 matches 8 bases. The CDR3 covers 16 residues. J lost 3 bases, V lost 2 bases, and 6 bases had no gene match. CDR1 is SEHNR, CDR2 FQNEAQ, per germline (reference sequence). This chain's CDR3 is CASSLSSGTVYNEQFF. Here the CDR3 DNA reads TGTGCCAGCAGCTTAAGTAGCGGGACGGTCTACAATGAGCAGTTCTTC. Full variable domain (outside the CDR3, taken from reference TRBV7-9 and TRBJ2-1): DTGVSQNPRHKITKRGQNVTFRCDPISEHNRLYWYRQTLGQGPEFLTYFQNEAQLEKSRLLSDRFSAERPKGSFSTLEIQRTEQGDSAMYLCASSLSSGTVYNEQFFGPGTRLTVL.

V and J are TRBV5-6 and TRBJ2-3, with TRBD2 matching 7 bases. J was trimmed by 2 bases and V by 1 base; bases with no gene match: 4. This CDR3 has 15 residues. Germline assignment: CDR1 SGHDT and CDR2 YYEEEE. The CDR3 loop reads CASSLWGGTTDTQYF. The CDR3 nucleotides read TGTGCCAGCAGCTTGTGGGGAGGGACCACAGATACGCAGTATTTT.

This clonotype has a single count. The rearrangement uses TRBV11-3 and TRBJ2-3, with D perhaps matching TRBD2 (6 bases). The ends were cut back, 3 bases at V and 7 bases at J, with 14 bases in the middle. Germline V gene lookup returns CDR1 SGHNT and CDR2 YENEEA. The CDR3 spans 14 residues. The CDR3 protein is CASSLRGVENTQYF. The CDR3, as DNA: TGTGCCAGCAGCTTGCGGGGAGTAGAAAATACGCAGTATTTT.

The chain recombines TRBV4-3 with TRBJ2-7; TRBD2 matches at 11 bases. The CDR3 is 19 amino acids. The germline gives CDR1 LGHNA, CDR2 YSLEER. Trimming at V came to 0 bases and at J to 2 bases, leaving 12 bases not matched to a gene. The CDR3 DNA follows: TGCGCCAGCAGCCAAGACGGACTAGCGGGCGGTGCGCTCGCCTACGAGCAGTACTTC. It yields the protein CASSQDGLAGGALAYEQYF.

The V gene is TRBV14, the J gene TRBJ2-5; D perhaps matches TRBD1 (5 bases). This CDR3 is built from 14 residues. Deletions cut 7 bases from V and 6 bases from J, with 18 bases between. Germline-derived CDR1 and CDR2 are SGHDN and FVKESK. CDR3 residues: CASTPLQGTKTQYF. The CDR3 nucleotides are TGTGCCAGCACCCCCCTGCAGGGTACGAAGACCCAGTACTTC.